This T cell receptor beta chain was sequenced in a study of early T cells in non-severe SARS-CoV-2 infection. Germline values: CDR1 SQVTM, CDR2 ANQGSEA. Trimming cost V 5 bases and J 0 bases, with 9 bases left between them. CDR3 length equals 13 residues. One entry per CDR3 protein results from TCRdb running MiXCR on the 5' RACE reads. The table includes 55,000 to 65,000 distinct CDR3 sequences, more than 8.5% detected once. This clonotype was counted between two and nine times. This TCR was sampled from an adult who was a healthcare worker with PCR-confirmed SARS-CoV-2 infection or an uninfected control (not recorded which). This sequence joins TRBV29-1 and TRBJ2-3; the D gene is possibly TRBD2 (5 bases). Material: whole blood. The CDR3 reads CSVRVASTDTQYF. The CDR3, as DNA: TGCAGCGTTAGGGTAGCGAGCACAGATACGCAGTATTTT.